This T cell receptor beta chain was observed in a study of blood T cell repertoires in COVID-19. Background on the study: Sites across the United States, Italy and Spain contributed samples from acute and convalescent COVID-19. T cells, B-cell-depleted T cells, or PBMCs provided the cDNA or gDNA that served as material.

Germline V CDR1 and CDR2: MNHEY, SVGAGI. This CDR3 is built from 13 residues. V shed 7 bases and J 3 bases; nucleotides not matched to a gene: 4. Per the original methods: Nucleated cell number was recorded as an estimate derived from reference gene primer amplification. Clones were read by immunoSEQ multiplex PCR, and TCRdb kept only the in-frame ones, dropping some. The V and J calls and clone size come from that table; D and trimming were worked out from the DNA. Of roughly 250,000 clones listed, 84% are singletons. The chain combines TRBV6-5 with TRBJ2-7, with 9 bases aligning to TRBD1. This sequence was found in a man aged 50 or older with acute or convalescent COVID-19. Sequencing used peripheral blood. CDR3 amino acids: CASIGTGIYEQYF. DNA for the CDR3: TGTGCCAGCATTGGGACAGGGATCTACGAGCAGTACTTC.